This T cell receptor (beta chain) was obtained from a study of cytomegalovirus exposure and HLA in healthy donors. Study context: An early release of data contained approximately 85 million unique TCRs, which came from HLA-typed donors.

This PCR relied on a set of 60 Vbeta primers and 13 Jbeta primers. TCRdb keeps only in-frame clones here, not all; method: immunoSEQ multiplex PCR. The top ten hold around 8.4% of the sample, which has 110,000 or so clones, less than 85% seen once. Germline V gene lookup returns CDR1 SGHTA and CDR2 FQGNSA. CDR3 length: 15 amino acids. V gave up 1 base and J gave up 2 bases; unmatched junction bases: 3. The sequenced sample consisted of PBMCs. The rearrangement uses TRBV7-2 and TRBJ2-7; 9 bases map to TRBD2. This receptor was obtained from a man aged 40-50 years in good health and CMV-seropositive. CDR3 loop: CASSLEGLATYEQYF. DNA for the CDR3: TGTGCCAGCAGCTTAGAGGGACTAGCAACCTACGAGCAGTACTTC.